This T cell receptor beta chain was captured by sequencing in a study of blood T cell repertoires in COVID-19. TCRdb's table, derived via immunoSEQ multiplex PCR, lists solely in-frame clones and lacks some. The table has a few hundred thousand clones, about 88% seen once. This CDR3 has 16 amino acids. V trimming: 4 bases; J trimming: 0 bases; junction bases outside the gene matches: 7. CDR1 is MNHEY and CDR2 is SVGAGI in the germline V gene. The chain carries TRBV6-5 and TRBJ2-7; 9 bases line up with TRBD1. Input material: PBMCs or T cells enriched from blood (not recorded which). This receptor was taken from a woman aged 50 to 60 who had recovered from COVID-19. CDR3 loop: CASSSSRGQGSYEQYF. CDR3 in DNA: TGTGCCAGCAGTTCCTCGAGGGGACAGGGCTCCTACGAGCAGTACTTC.